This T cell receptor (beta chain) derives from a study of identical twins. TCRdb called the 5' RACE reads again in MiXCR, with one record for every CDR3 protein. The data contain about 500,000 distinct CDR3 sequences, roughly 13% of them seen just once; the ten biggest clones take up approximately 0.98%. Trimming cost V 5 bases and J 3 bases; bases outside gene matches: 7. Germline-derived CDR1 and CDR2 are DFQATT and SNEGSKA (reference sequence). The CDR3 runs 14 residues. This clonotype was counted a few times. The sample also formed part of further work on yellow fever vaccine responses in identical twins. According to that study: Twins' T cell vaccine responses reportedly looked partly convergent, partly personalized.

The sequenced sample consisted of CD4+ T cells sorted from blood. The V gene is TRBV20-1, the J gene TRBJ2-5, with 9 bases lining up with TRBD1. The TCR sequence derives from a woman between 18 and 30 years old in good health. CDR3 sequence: CSAGTGILKETQYF. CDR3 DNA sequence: TGCAGTGCTGGGACAGGGATCCTCAAAGAGACCCAGTACTTC.